This is a list of T cell receptor beta chains from one sample in a study of T cell repertoires in cytomegalovirus infection. Their specific antigens are unknown. TCRdb ran MiXCR on the reads and lists one entry per CDR3 protein. Here the sample spans approximately 110,000 distinct CDR3 sequences, about 32% being singletons. This specimen was CD8+ T cells from cultured PBMCs, taken from culture after CMV antigen stimulation. Receptor source: a human donor in good health (CMV status not recorded). Some clones in this sample may be carry-over from other donors' samples. Both conserved end residues are part of each CDR3. The D gene is left open where the match is weak. The size of a clone is reported for some rows only, either as once, few or many, or as a class for expanded clones.

>.|TRBV7-2|.|TRBJ2-3
CASSAEGGADTQYF
TGTGCCAGCAGCGCGGAGGGGGGTGCAGATACGCAGTATTTT
>.|TRBV11-2|.|TRBJ2-6
CASSLAIPAPSGANVLTF
TGTGCCAGCAGCTTGGCGATACCCGCGCCCTCTGGGGCCAACGTCCTGACTTTC
>.|TRBV7-9|.|TRBJ1-2
CASSLENGYGYTF
TGTGCCAGCAGCTTAGAAAACGGCTATGGCTACACCTTC
>.|TRBV5-5|TRBD1|TRBJ1-2
CASSQDPGQLFYGYTF
TGTGCCAGCAGCCAGGATCCGGGACAGCTTTTCTATGGCTACACCTTC
>many|TRBV7-2|.|TRBJ2-7
CASSLGGGGDRFYEQYF
TGTGCCAGCAGCTTAGGAGGAGGGGGCGATAGATTCTACGAGCAGTACTTC
>.|TRBV5-4|.|TRBJ2-7
CASSLALRAYEQYF
TGTGCCAGCAGCTTGGCCCTCAGGGCCTACGAGCAGTACTTC
>many|TRBV12-3/TRBV12-4|.|TRBJ1-1
CASTLGATEAFF
TGTGCCAGCACTCTGGGGGCCACTGAAGCTTTCTTT
>few|TRBV28|.|TRBJ1-1
CASSLNLWWENTEAFF
TGTGCCAGCAGTTTAAATTTGTGGTGGGAGAACACTGAAGCTTTCTTT
>.|TRBV6-6|TRBD2|TRBJ2-3
CASSYRLAGGLRTDTQYF
TGTGCCAGCAGTTACAGACTAGCGGGGGGCCTTCGCACAGATACGCAGTATTTT
>.|TRBV13|TRBD1|TRBJ2-3
CASSNRGQADTQYF
TGTGCCAGCAGCAACAGGGGGCAGGCAGATACGCAGTATTTT
>many|TRBV7-2|TRBD2|TRBJ2-1
CASSYSGEKYNEQFF
TGTGCCAGCAGCTATAGCGGGGAAAAATACAATGAGCAGTTCTTC
>few|TRBV6-2/TRBV6-3|.|TRBJ1-1
CASSTDLHTLNTEAFF
TGTGCCAGCAGTACAGACTTACACACATTGAACACTGAAGCTTTCTTT
>few|TRBV2|.|TRBJ2-7
CASSKHTGSYEQYF
TGTGCCAGCAGTAAGCATACAGGGTCCTACGAGCAGTACTTC
>.|TRBV3-1|.|TRBJ2-3
CASSREGRRTDTQYF
TGTGCCAGCAGCAGAGAGGGGCGCCGGACAGATACGCAGTATTTT
>few|TRBV25-1|.|TRBJ1-5
CASSPDSWDMGNQPQHF
TGTGCCAGCAGCCCAGACAGTTGGGACATGGGCAATCAGCCCCAGCATTTT
>few|TRBV7-9|.|TRBJ2-1
CASSLAVYSYNEQFF
TGTGCCAGCAGCTTAGCAGTATACTCCTACAATGAGCAGTTCTTC
>once|TRBV12-3/TRBV12-4|.|TRBJ1-1
CASSPQWGSSGTEAFF
TGTGCCAGCAGTCCACAATGGGGCTCGTCGGGCACTGAAGCTTTCTTT
>few|TRBV6-6|.|TRBJ2-1
CASSSGLEQFF
TGTGCCAGCAGTTCAGGCCTGGAGCAGTTCTTC
>few|TRBV6-1|.|TRBJ2-5
CASSEYSSTGETQYF
TGTGCCAGCAGTGAATACAGTTCTACGGGGGAGACCCAGTACTTC
>.|TRBV27|.|TRBJ1-2
CASSFRYGYTF
TGTGCCAGCAGTTTCCGCTATGGCTACACCTTC
>few|TRBV7-9|TRBD1|TRBJ2-7
CASTDVTGSSYEQYF
TGTGCCAGCACCGACGTGACAGGGAGCTCCTACGAGCAGTACTTC
>few|TRBV4-1|.|TRBJ2-4
CASSQEGGPPKNIQYF
TGCGCCAGCAGCCAAGAGGGCGGGCCTCCCAAAAACATTCAGTACTTC
>.|TRBV7-2|.|TRBJ1-2
CASSLFMGGRGYTF
TGTGCCAGCAGCTTATTTATGGGGGGGAGGGGCTACACCTTC
>.|TRBV7-6|TRBD1|TRBJ1-2
CASSPTGGSGYTF
TGTGCCAGCAGCCCCACAGGGGGTTCTGGCTACACCTTC
>.|TRBV7-4|TRBD1|TRBJ1-1
CASSRTGGVTEAFF
TGTGCCAGCAGTCGGACAGGGGGCGTCACTGAAGCTTTCTTT
>few|TRBV6-6|.|TRBJ2-7
CASSYLEGQYF
TGTGCCAGCAGTTACCTGGAGGGGCAGTACTTC
>many|TRBV7-2|.|TRBJ2-1
CASSSFPQFYNEQFF
TGTGCCAGCAGCTCCTTCCCCCAGTTTTACAATGAGCAGTTCTTC
>once|TRBV27|.|TRBJ2-7
CASSLTAPYEQYF
TGTGCCAGCAGTTTGACAGCCCCCTACGAGCAGTACTTC
>.|TRBV5-5|.|TRBJ2-3
CASNLEGSTDTQYF
TGTGCCAGCAACTTGGAGGGTAGCACAGATACGCAGTATTTT